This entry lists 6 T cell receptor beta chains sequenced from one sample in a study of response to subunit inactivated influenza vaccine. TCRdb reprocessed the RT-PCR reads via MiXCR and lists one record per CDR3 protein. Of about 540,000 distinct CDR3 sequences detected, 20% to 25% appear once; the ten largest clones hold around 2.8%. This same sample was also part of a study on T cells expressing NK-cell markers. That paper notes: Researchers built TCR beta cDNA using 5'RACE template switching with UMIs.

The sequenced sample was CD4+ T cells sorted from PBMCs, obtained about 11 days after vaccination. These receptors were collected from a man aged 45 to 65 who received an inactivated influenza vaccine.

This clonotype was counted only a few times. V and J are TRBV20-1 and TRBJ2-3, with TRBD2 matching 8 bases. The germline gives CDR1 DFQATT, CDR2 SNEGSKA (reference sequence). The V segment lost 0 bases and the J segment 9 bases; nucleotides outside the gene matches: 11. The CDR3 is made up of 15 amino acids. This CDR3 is CSARETAGAGETQYF. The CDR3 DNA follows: TGCAGTGCTAGAGAAACAGCGGGGGCCGGAGAGACGCAGTATTTT.

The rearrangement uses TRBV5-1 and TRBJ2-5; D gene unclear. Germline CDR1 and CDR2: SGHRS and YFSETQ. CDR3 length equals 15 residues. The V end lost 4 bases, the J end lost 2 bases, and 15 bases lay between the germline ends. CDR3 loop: CASSINNGHQETQYF. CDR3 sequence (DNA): TGCGCCAGCAGCATTAATAACGGTCATCAAGAGACCCAGTACTTC.

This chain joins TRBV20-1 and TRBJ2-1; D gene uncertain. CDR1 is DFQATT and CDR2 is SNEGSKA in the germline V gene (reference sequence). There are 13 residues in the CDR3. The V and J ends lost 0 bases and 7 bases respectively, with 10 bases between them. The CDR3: CSARDPLGNEQFF. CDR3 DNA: TGCAGTGCTAGAGACCCCCTAGGGAATGAGCAGTTCTTC.

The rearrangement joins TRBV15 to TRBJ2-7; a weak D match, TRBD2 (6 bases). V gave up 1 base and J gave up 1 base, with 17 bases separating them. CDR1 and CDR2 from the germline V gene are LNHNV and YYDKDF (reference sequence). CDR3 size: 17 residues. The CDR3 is CATSRGGVADRSYEQYF. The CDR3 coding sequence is TGTGCCACCAGCAGAGGCGGGGTAGCGGATCGATCCTACGAGCAGTACTTC.

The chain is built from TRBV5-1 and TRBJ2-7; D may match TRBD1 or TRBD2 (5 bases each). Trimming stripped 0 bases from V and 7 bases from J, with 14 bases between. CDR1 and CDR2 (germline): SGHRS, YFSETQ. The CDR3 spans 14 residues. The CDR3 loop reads CASSLGQGRGEQYF. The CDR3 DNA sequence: TGCGCCAGCAGCTTGGGGCAGGGACGGGGAGAGCAGTACTTC. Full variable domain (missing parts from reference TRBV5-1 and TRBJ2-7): KAGVTQTPRYLIKTRGQQVTLSCSPISGHRSVSWYQQTPGQGLQFLFEYFSETQRNKGNFPGRFSGRQFSNSRSEMNVSTLELGDSALYLCASSLGQGRGEQYFGPGTRLTVT.

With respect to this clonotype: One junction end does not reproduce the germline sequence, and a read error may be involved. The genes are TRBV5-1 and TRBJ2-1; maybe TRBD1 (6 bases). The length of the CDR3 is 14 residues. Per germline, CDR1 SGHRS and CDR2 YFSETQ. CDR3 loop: CASSLLQGYNVQFF. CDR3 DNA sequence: TGCGCCAGCAGCTTGTTACAGGGCTACAATGTGCAGTTCTTC.